This T cell receptor beta chain was profiled in a study of CXCR3-negative and CXCR3-positive naive CD8 T cells. Across the whole study: Approximately 130 million TRB reads were obtained overall (about 1.5 +/- 0.3 million per library).

The method, 5' RACE with UMI labels, was used to prepare the TRB cDNA libraries. No DNA is given; TCRdb re-called the 5' RACE reads and lists each CDR3 protein once. This repertoire includes some 61,000 distinct CDR3 sequences. The CDR3 spans 16 residues. The sequence was obtained from a human donor in good health. Some clones in this sample may be carry-over from other donors' samples. This chain links TRBV23-1 with TRBJ1-1; TCRdb picks TRBD1, but there is no DNA to check that call. TRBV23-1 is an ORF for which the function is uncertain. Sequenced: naive CXCR3- CD8+ T cells from blood. Subset specified: CD45RO-CCR7+CD27+CD95- naive CD8+ T cells lacking CXCR3 (TNR3-). The CDR3 protein is CASMYTGKDMNTEAFF.